This T cell receptor beta chain derives from a study of shared clonotypes between healthy human individuals. An assay was performed, and its level was deep. Libraries were prepared by immunoSEQ multiplex PCR; TCRdb keeps only in-frame clonotypes and omits some of them. The data contain some 1,600,000 clones, 95% to 99% of them singletons. About this clone itself: Its antigen is not known.

The CDR3 runs to 14 residues. Germline V lookup: CDR1 MNHEY, CDR2 SMNVEV (reference sequence). Trimming left V 5 bases short and J 3 bases short, with 12 bases between. Study observations and caveats: An effect of sequencing depth on clonotype sharing among donors was expected.

Sequencing used naive CD4+ T cells sorted from blood. Documented subset: CD45RA+ positively selected. The TCR sequence derives from a man between 25 and 39 years old in good health. The gene calls are TRBV27 and TRBJ2-3, with D possibly matching TRBD1 (6 bases). The CDR3 reads CASSHPGETDTQYF. In DNA, the CDR3 is TGTGCCAGCAGTCATCCAGGGGAAACAGATACGCAGTATTTT.